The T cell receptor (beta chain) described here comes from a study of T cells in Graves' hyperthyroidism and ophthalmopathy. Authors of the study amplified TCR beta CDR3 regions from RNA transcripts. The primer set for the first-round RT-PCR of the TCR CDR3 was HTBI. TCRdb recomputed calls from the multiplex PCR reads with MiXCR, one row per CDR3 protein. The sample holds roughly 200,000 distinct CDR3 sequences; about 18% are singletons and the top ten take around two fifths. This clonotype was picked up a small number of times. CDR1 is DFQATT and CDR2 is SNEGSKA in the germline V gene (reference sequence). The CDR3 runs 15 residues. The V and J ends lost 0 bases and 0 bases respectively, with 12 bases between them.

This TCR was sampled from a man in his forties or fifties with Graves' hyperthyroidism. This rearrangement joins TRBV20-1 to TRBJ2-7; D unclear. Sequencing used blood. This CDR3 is CSARDFQLTSYEQYF. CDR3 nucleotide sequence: TGCAGTGCTAGAGATTTCCAATTAACCTCCTACGAGCAGTACTTC.